Given below is one T cell receptor beta chain in context. The junction and the germline gene differ at one end; a read error may be behind it. The sample is drawn from a study of control samples from healthy donors and cancer patients. Libraries were prepared by immunoSEQ multiplex PCR; TCRdb keeps only in-frame clonotypes and omits some of them. The sample has approximately 220,000 clones; just under 95% are singletons. CDR3 length equals 13 residues. Germline values: CDR1 MDHEN, CDR2 SYDVKM. The genes are TRBV28 and TRBJ2-6; tentative D call: TRBD1 (5 bases). The specimen was blood. The receptor was isolated from a man aged 45-65 years in good health. CDR3 region: CAGRASGANVLTF. As DNA, the CDR3 is TGTGCCGGCAGGGCCTCTGGGGCCAACGTCCTGACTTTC.